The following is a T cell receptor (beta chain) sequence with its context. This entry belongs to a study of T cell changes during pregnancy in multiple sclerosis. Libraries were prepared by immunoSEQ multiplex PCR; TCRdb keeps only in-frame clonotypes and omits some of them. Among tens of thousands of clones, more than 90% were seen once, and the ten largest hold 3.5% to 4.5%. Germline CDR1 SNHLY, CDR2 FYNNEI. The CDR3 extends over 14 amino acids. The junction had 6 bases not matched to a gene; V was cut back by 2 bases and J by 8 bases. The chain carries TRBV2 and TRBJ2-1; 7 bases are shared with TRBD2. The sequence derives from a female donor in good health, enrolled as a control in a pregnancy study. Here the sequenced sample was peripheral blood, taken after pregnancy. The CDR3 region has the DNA TGTGCCAGCAGTGAAACCGTCCGGGGGGATGAGCAGTTCTTC. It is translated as CASSETVRGDEQFF. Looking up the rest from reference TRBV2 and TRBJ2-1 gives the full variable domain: EPEVTQTPSHQVTQMGQEVILRCVPISNHLYFYWYRQILGQKVEFLVSFYNNEISEKSEIFDDQFSVERPDGSNFTLKIRSTKLEDSAMYFCASSETVRGDEQFFGPGTRLTVL.